The rows below give T cell receptor beta chains drawn from one sample of a study of blood T cell repertoires in COVID-19. Generated by immunoSEQ multiplex PCR, the TCRdb table keeps only in-frame clones and is missing some. Of 240,000 or so clones in the sample, about four fifths were seen once. Sequencing was carried out using peripheral blood. The receptors stem from a woman over 75 with COVID-19, enrolled during active disease. Both conserved end residues are part of each CDR3. Fields, in order: J gene, clone size, V gene, D gene, CDR3 protein, CDR3 DNA. D genes are given only for firm matches. Some rows have no size entry. The others give once, few or many, or a class for an expanded clone.

>TRBJ1-1|.|TRBV19|TRBD1
CASSRVRGASNTEAFF
TGTGCCAGTAGTAGGGTCAGGGGGGCCTCGAACACTGAAGCTTTCTTT
>TRBJ2-6|.|TRBV7-9|TRBD1
CASSYRGSGANVLTF
TGTGCCAGCAGCTACAGGGGATCTGGGGCCAACGTCCTGACTTTC
>TRBJ1-1|.|TRBV7-2|.
CASSLGWASDRNTEAFF
TGTGCCAGCAGCTTAGGATGGGCGTCCGACCGGAACACTGAAGCTTTCTTT
>TRBJ2-3|.|TRBV27|.
CASSPQARDYSFTSSTDTQYF
TGTGCCAGCAGTCCGCAAGCCCGAGACTACTCATTTACTTCTAGCACAGATACGCAGTATTTT
>TRBJ1-6|.|TRBV18|.
CASSGALKNSPLHF
TGTGCCAGCTCGGGAGCATTAAAGAATTCACCCCTCCACTTT
>TRBJ2-1|once|TRBV15|TRBD1
CATSTRTGGSEQFF
TGTGCCACCAGCACTAGGACAGGGGGCAGTGAGCAGTTCTTC
>TRBJ1-4|.|TRBV30|.
CAWSPRNEKLFF
TGTGCCTGGAGTCCCCGTAATGAAAAACTGTTTTTT
>TRBJ2-1|few|TRBV18|TRBD1
CASSPSGGQQFF
TGTGCCAGCTCACCTTCAGGGGGCCAGCAGTTCTTC
>TRBJ2-5|few|TRBV18|.
CASSPQITGETQYF
TGTGCCAGCTCACCACAGATTACGGGAGAGACCCAGTACTTC
>TRBJ2-2|.|TRBV11-2|.
CASSPPGVKTGELFF
TGTGCCAGCAGCCCCCCGGGGGTTAAGACCGGGGAGCTGTTTTTT
>TRBJ2-2|.|TRBV21-1|.
CASSRQGQGLGNTGELFF
TGTGCCAGCAGCAGACAGGGACAGGGATTGGGCAACACCGGGGAGCTGTTTTTT
>TRBJ1-1|.|TRBV14|.
CASSLSLNTEAFF
TGTGCCAGCAGCCTCAGTCTGAACACTGAAGCTTTCTTT
>TRBJ1-4|.|TRBV7-9|.
CASSSQGFGEKLFF
TGTGCCAGCAGCTCCCAGGGGTTTGGTGAAAAACTGTTTTTT
>TRBJ1-4|.|TRBV7-3|.
CASSLEGLPNEKLFF
TGTGCCAGCAGCTTAGAGGGATTGCCTAATGAAAAACTGTTTTTT
>TRBJ1-5|.|TRBV23-1|.
CASSRWGGSRQPQHF
TGCGCCAGCAGCCGGTGGGGGGGGAGTAGACAGCCCCAGCATTTT
>TRBJ2-1|.|TRBV7-2|.
CASSLGHFAGPNEQFF
TGTGCCAGCAGCCTAGGACACTTTGCGGGGCCCAATGAGCAGTTCTTC
>TRBJ2-2|.|TRBV6-6|.
CATRSAGLNTGELFF
TGTGCCACCCGATCAGCGGGCCTGAACACCGGGGAGCTGTTTTTT
>TRBJ2-2|.|TRBV5-1|.
CASSLSGNTGELFF
TGCGCCAGCAGCTTGTCGGGGAACACCGGGGAGCTGTTTTTT
>TRBJ2-5|.|TRBV5-4|.
CASSAPGPATQYF
TGTGCCAGCAGTGCACCGGGTCCCGCGACCCAGTACTTC
>TRBJ1-6|.|TRBV28|.
CASSKRVGINSPLHF
TGTGCCAGCAGTAAAAGGGTCGGGATTAATTCACCCCTCCACTTT
>TRBJ2-2|.|TRBV19|TRBD1
CASSNRKQGIGELFF
TGTGCCAGTAGTAACAGAAAACAGGGGATCGGGGAGCTGTTTTTT
>TRBJ2-1|.|TRBV6-2/TRBV6-3|.
CASSQYNEQFF
TGTGCCAGCAGTCAGTACAATGAGCAGTTCTTC
>TRBJ2-1|.|TRBV28|TRBD2
CAWARSGNNNEQFF
TGTGCCTGGGCGCGAAGCGGGAATAACAATGAGCAGTTCTTC
>TRBJ1-3|.|TRBV7-6|.
CASQKPPAGTSGNTIYF
TGTGCCAGCCAAAAACCGCCCGCAGGGACAAGTGGAAACACCATATATTTT
>TRBJ1-1|once|TRBV4-3|TRBD1
CASSTGDTEAFF
TGCGCCAGCAGTACAGGGGATACTGAAGCTTTCTTT
>TRBJ2-1|.|TRBV6-5|TRBD2
CAVQASGRSNEQFF
TGTGCCGTCCAGGCTAGCGGGAGAAGCAATGAGCAGTTCTTC
>TRBJ2-3|many|TRBV4-2|TRBD2
CASSLGLAAFPSSTDTQYF
TGTGCCAGCAGCCTCGGACTAGCGGCTTTTCCCAGTAGCACAGATACGCAGTATTTT
>TRBJ2-3|.|TRBV4-1|.
CASSHAPGNIDTQYF
TGCGCCAGCAGCCACGCCCCGGGAAATATTGATACGCAGTATTTT
>TRBJ1-3|few|TRBV7-8|TRBD1
CASSLQGSSGNTIYF
TGTGCCAGCAGCCTACAGGGGAGCTCTGGAAACACCATATATTTT
>TRBJ1-5|.|TRBV11-2|TRBD1
CASSPGTGTPQHF
TGTGCCAGCAGCCCCGGGACAGGGACGCCCCAGCATTTT
>TRBJ2-3|.|TRBV7-3|.
CASSLTGARTDTQYF
TGTGCCAGCAGCTTAACGGGGGCTCGAACAGATACGCAGTATTTT
>TRBJ1-6|.|TRBV30|.
CAWSVGGYDSPLHF
TGTGCCTGGAGTGTAGGAGGATACGATTCACCCCTCCACTTT
>TRBJ1-2|few|TRBV28|TRBD1
CASQTPDRRSNGYTF
TGTGCCAGCCAAACACCGGACAGGCGCTCAAATGGCTACACCTTC
>TRBJ2-3|.|TRBV9|TRBD2
CASARLGSGTTDTQYF
TGTGCCAGCGCGAGGTTGGGAAGCGGGACCACAGATACGCAGTATTTT
>TRBJ1-1|.|TRBV18|.
CASSPPRGGETEAFF
TGTGCCAGCTCACCACCGCGGGGGGGGGAGACTGAAGCTTTCTTT
>TRBJ1-2|.|TRBV30|TRBD1
CAWSASGGDRNTF
TGTGCCTGGAGTGCTTCAGGGGGGGACAGGAACACCTTC
>TRBJ2-7|.|TRBV11-2|.
CASSSNTGQYYEQYF
TGTGCCAGCAGTTCGAATACGGGACAATATTACGAGCAGTACTTC
>TRBJ2-7|.|TRBV27|TRBD2
CASSSGLAGMYEQYF
TGTGCCAGCAGTTCCGGACTAGCGGGAATGTACGAGCAGTACTTC
>TRBJ2-2|.|TRBV19|.
CASSPGWVGGTGELFF
TGTGCCAGTAGTCCCGGATGGGTGGGAGGCACCGGGGAGCTGTTTTTT
>TRBJ1-6|.|TRBV7-3|TRBD1
CASSSGTGGSPLHF
TGTGCCAGCAGCTCCGGGACAGGGGGTTCACCCCTCCACTTT
>TRBJ1-4|once|TRBV7-9|TRBD1
CASSPGQGGTAEKLFF
TGTGCCAGCAGCCCGGGACAGGGAGGAACAGCCGAAAAACTGTTTTTT
>TRBJ1-1|.|TRBV7-8|.
CASSLQRRSEAFF
TGTGCCAGCAGCTTGCAGAGGAGATCGGAAGCTTTCTTT